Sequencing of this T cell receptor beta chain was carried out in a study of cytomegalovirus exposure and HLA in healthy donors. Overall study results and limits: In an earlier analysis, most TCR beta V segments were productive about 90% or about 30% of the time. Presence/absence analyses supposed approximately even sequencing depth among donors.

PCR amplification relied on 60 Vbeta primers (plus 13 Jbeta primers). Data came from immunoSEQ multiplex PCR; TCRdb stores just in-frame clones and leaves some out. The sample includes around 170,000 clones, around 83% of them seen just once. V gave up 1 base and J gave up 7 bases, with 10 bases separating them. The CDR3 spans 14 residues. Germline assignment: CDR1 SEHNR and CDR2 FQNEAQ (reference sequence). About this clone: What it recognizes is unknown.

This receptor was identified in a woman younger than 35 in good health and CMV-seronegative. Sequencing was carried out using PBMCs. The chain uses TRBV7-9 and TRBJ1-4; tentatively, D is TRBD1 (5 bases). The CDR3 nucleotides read TGTGCCAGCAGCTTAGGGCAGGGACTTGAAAAACTGTTTTTT. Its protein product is CASSLGQGLEKLFF.